The subject of this entry is one TCR beta chain. This record belongs to a study of Ad26.COV2.S vaccination and SARS-CoV-2 variants. The treatment: roughly 19 received Ad26.COV2.S at low or high dose, single or two shots; 5 received placebo; per-sample allocation not given. Day 63 after the first injection of vaccine or placebo was the sampling time. This CDR3 region has 12 residues. Per the germline V gene, CDR1 is SGHVS and CDR2 is FNYEAQ. The V end lost 4 bases, the J end lost 0 bases, and 4 bases lay between the germline ends. Here immunoSEQ multiplex PCR was the method, and the copy in TCRdb shows in-frame clones only, minus some. The table has a few hundred thousand clones, roughly 90% seen once.

This chain links TRBV7-6 with TRBJ2-7; D gene uncertain. The receptor was derived from a person aged 18 to 59 who received the Ad26.COV2.S COVID-19 vaccine or a placebo. The sequencing used peripheral blood, collected in a trial of Ad26.COV2.S vaccine versus placebo. CDR3 loop: CASSSSSYEQYF. The CDR3 DNA sequence: TGTGCCAGCAGCTCGAGCTCCTACGAGCAGTACTTC.